This TCR beta chain was sequenced for a study of T-cell reconstitution after alpha-beta-depleted transplantation in children. TCRbeta library preparation incorporated unique molecular identifiers. In TCRdb, the PCR reads were re-called with MiXCR into one record per CDR3 protein. The repertoire holds approximately 630,000 distinct CDR3 sequences, about 12% seen once, with 0.79% in the top ten. CDR1 is SGHAT, CDR2 FQNNGV, per germline. This CDR3 spans 15 amino acids. The germline V and J ends were trimmed by 1 base and 3 bases, with 13 bases remaining between them. The sample was PBMCs, taken before TCRalphabeta/CD19-depleted stem cell transplant. J is TRBJ2-7 and V is TRBV11-2; the D is unclear. The sequence was obtained from a girl aged 2-10 years with congenital amegakaryocytic thrombocytopenia, due to receive a stem cell transplant. CDR3 amino acids: CASSLGFFRLYEQYF. The CDR3 DNA sequence: TGTGCCAGCAGCTTAGGGTTTTTTCGCCTCTACGAGCAGTACTTC.